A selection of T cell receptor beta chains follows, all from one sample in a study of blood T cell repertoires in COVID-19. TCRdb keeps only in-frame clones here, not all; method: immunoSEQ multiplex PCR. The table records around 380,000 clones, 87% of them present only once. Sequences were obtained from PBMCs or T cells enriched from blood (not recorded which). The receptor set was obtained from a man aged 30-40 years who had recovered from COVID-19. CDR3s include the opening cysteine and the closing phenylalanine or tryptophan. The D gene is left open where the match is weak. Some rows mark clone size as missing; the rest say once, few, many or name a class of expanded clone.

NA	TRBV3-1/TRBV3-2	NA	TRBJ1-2	CASSQVTGNYGYTF	TGTGCCAGCAGCCAAGTTACGGGTAACTATGGCTACACCTTC
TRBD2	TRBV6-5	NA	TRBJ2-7	CASSYSAGGGAYEQYF	TGTGCCAGCAGTTACTCCGCGGGGGGCGGGGCCTACGAGCAGTACTTC
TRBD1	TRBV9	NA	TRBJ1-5	CASSADGTGNNQPQHF	TGTGCCAGCAGCGCCGACGGGACAGGGAACAATCAGCCCCAGCATTTT
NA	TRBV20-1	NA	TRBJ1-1	CTPGTEAFF	TGCACCCCCGGCACTGAAGCTTTCTTT
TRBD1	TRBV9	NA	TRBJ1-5	CASSAGTAGNQPQHF	TGTGCCAGCAGCGCAGGGACAGCCGGGAATCAGCCCCAGCATTTT
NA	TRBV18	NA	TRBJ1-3	CASSPGSRSSGNTIYF	TGTGCCAGCTCACCCGGTTCGCGATCCTCTGGAAACACCATATATTTT
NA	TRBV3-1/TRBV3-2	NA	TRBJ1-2	CASSQEIGGIGYTF	TGTGCCAGCAGCCAAGAGATAGGCGGGATAGGCTACACCTTC
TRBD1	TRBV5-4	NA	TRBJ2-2	CASSRTGKAGELFF	TGTGCCAGCAGCCGGACAGGGAAGGCCGGGGAGCTGTTTTTT
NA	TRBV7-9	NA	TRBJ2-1	CASSLIGEQFF	TGTGCCAGCAGCTTAATCGGTGAGCAGTTCTTC
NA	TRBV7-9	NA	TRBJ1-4	CASSSADRNEKLFF	TGTGCCAGCAGCTCAGCGGACAGAAATGAAAAACTGTTTTTT
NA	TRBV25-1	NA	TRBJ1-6	CASSELGKEGSPLHF	TGTGCCAGCAGTGAATTAGGGAAAGAGGGCTCACCCCTCCACTTT
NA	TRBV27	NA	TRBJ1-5	CASSLWGGGNQPQHF	TGTGCCAGCAGTTTATGGGGGGGAGGAAATCAGCCCCAGCATTTT
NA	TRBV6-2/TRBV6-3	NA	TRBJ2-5	CASSYLQGTQYF	TGTGCCAGCAGTTACTTACAGGGGACCCAGTACTTC
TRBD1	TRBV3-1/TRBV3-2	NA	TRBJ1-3	CASSLGTGEFGNTIYF	TGTGCCAGCAGCCTAGGGACAGGGGAGTTTGGAAACACCATATATTTT
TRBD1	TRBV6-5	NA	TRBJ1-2	CASRPRQGSNYGYTF	TGTGCCAGCAGACCCCGACAGGGATCTAACTATGGCTACACCTTC
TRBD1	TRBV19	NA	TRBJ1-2	CASSIGTTGNGYTF	TGTGCCAGTAGTATAGGCACGACAGGGAACGGCTACACCTTC
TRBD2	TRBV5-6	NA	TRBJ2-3	CASSLTSGGGTDTQYF	TGTGCCAGCAGCTTAACCAGCGGGGGAGGTACAGATACGCAGTATTTT
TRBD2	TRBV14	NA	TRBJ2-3	CASSPDPPRLAGEVDTQYF	TGTGCCAGCAGCCCGGACCCCCCACGACTAGCGGGTGAGGTGGATACGCAGTATTTT
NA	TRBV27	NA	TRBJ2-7	CASSQRGWWEQYF	TGTGCCAGCAGCCAAAGGGGGTGGTGGGAGCAGTACTTC
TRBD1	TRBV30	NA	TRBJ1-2	CARKGQGADNYGYTF	TGTGCCCGGAAGGGACAGGGGGCGGACAACTATGGCTACACCTTC
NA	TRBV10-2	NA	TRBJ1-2	CASSERLTAYGYTF	TGCGCCAGCAGTGAGCGACTAACAGCCTATGGCTACACCTTC
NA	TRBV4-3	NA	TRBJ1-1	CASSPSRLREAFF	TGCGCCAGCAGCCCCTCCCGACTTCGGGAAGCTTTCTTT
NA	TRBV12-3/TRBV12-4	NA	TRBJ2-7	CASRRGGDEQYF	TGTGCCAGCAGGCGAGGGGGGGACGAGCAGTACTTC
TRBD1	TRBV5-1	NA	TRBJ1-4	CASSSGQGREKLFF	TGCGCCAGCAGCTCGGGACAGGGCAGGGAAAAACTGTTTTTT
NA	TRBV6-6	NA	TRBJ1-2	CASSPSDSVIYGYTF	TGTGCCAGCAGCCCTTCTGACAGTGTCATCTATGGCTACACCTTC
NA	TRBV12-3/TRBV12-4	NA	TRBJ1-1	CASSTGQNTEAFF	TGTGCCAGCAGTACCGGACAAAACACTGAAGCTTTCTTT
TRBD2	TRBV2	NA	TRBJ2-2	CASRPTSGTGELFF	TGTGCCAGCAGGCCCACTAGCGGCACCGGGGAGCTGTTTTTT
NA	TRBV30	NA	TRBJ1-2	CAWKQGRGYTF	TGTGCCTGGAAGCAGGGCAGGGGCTACACCTTC
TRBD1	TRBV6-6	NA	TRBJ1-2	CASSHRILQGAGANYGYTF	TGTGCCAGCAGTCACAGAATTCTGCAGGGGGCGGGGGCTAACTATGGCTACACCTTC
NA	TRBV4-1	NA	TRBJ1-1	CASSQDSTTWGTMNTEAFF	TGCGCCAGCAGCCAAGATTCTACAACTTGGGGGACTATGAACACTGAAGCTTTCTTT
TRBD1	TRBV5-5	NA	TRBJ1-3	CASSLEGQAFSGNTIYF	TGTGCCAGCAGCTTGGAGGGACAGGCATTCTCTGGAAACACCATATATTTT
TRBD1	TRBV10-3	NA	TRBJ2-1	CAIRLGTGDYNEQFF	TGTGCCATCAGGCTCGGGACAGGGGATTACAATGAGCAGTTCTTC
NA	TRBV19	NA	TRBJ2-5	CATRGRVVQETQYF	TGTGCGACTCGAGGCAGGGTTGTGCAAGAGACCCAGTACTTC
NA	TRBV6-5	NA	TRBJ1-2	CASSSPPGQRGYTF	TGTGCCAGCAGTTCGCCCCCCGGTCAGCGGGGCTACACCTTC
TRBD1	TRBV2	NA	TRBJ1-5	CASSEMGQSNQPQHF	TGTGCCAGCAGTGAAATGGGACAGAGCAATCAGCCCCAGCATTTT
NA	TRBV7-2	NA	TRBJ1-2	CASSLSLLGYTF	TGTGCCAGCAGCTTATCCCTCCTTGGCTACACCTTC
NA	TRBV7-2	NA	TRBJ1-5	CASSLGGQANQPQHF	TGTGCCAGCAGCTTAGGAGGGCAGGCCAATCAGCCCCAGCATTTT
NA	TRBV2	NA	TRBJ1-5	CASSDREGRPQHF	TGTGCCAGCAGTGATCGGGAGGGTAGGCCCCAGCATTTT
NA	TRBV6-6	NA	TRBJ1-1	CASSHPGSTTEAFF	TGTGCCAGCAGTCATCCGGGGTCGACCACTGAAGCTTTCTTT
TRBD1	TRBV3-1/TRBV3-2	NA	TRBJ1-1	CASSQANPGGEAFF	TGTGCCAGCAGCCAAGCCAACCCAGGGGGCGAAGCTTTCTTT
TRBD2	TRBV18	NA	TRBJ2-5	CASSPGRGLTKETQYF	TGTGCCAGCTCACCGGGACGGGGACTAACCAAAGAGACCCAGTACTTC
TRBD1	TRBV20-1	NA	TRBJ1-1	CSASLQRTGGADVVEAFF	TGCAGTGCTAGTCTCCAAAGGACAGGGGGCGCCGACGTGGTTGAAGCTTTCTTT
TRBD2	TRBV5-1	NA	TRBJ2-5	CASSLGGTSAQETQYF	TGCGCCAGCAGCTTGGGTGGGACTAGCGCCCAAGAGACCCAGTACTTC
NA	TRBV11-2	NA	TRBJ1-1	CASSWGRINTEAFF	TGTGCCAGCAGCTGGGGCAGAATAAACACTGAAGCTTTCTTT
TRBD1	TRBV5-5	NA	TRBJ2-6	CASSATGPGANVLTF	TGTGCCAGCAGCGCGACAGGGCCCGGGGCCAACGTCCTGACTTTC
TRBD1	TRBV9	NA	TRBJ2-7	CASSVGTGDAYEQYF	TGTGCCAGCAGCGTAGGGACAGGGGACGCTTACGAGCAGTACTTC
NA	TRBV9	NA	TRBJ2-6	CASSPGPGAGANVLTF	TGTGCCAGCAGCCCCGGGCCAGGGGCGGGGGCCAACGTCCTGACTTTC
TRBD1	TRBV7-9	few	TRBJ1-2	CASSPGTGYGYTF	TGTGCCAGCAGCCCCGGGACAGGGTATGGCTACACCTTC
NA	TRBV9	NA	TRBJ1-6	CASSATSGGSPLHF	TGTGCCAGCAGCGCCACGTCGGGGGGGTCACCCCTCCACTTT